This T cell receptor beta chain was documented in a study of cytomegalovirus exposure and HLA in healthy donors. This clone was seen a single time. Its target is not known. The study, taken as a whole, reports: Overall, approximately 150 TCR beta chains were annotated as cytomegalovirus-associated. One variant, a missense change in DCLRE1C, was linked in a later analysis to TCR beta V- and J-gene trimming.

The PCR had 60 Vbeta and 13 Jbeta primers. Assay: immunoSEQ multiplex PCR; the TCRdb copy retains only in-frame clones and omits some. The data show 110,000 to 150,000 clones, roughly 70% seen once. V gave up 0 bases and J gave up 5 bases; unmatched junction bases: 1. CDR1 SGHNT and CDR2 YENEEA come from the germline V gene. CDR3 length equals 15 residues. The chain carries TRBV11-3 and TRBJ2-1, with 10 bases identical to TRBD2. The sequencing input was PBMCs. This TCR was recovered from a young man in good health and CMV-seronegative. In DNA, the CDR3 is TGTGCCAGCAGCTTAGAAGCGGGGGGGGACAATGAGCAGTTCTTC. Its protein is CASSLEAGGDNEQFF.